Listed here are 24 T cell receptor beta chains from one sample, sequenced in a study of T cells after yellow fever vaccination. MiXCR was run by TCRdb on the 5' RACE reads, yielding one entry per CDR3 protein. The top ten clones hold roughly a quarter of a sample with over 300,000 distinct CDR3 sequences, approximately 3.9% of them seen once. The sequenced sample was PBMCs, obtained on the day of the yellow fever booster vaccination. The receptors derive from a man aged 18 to 35 who received the YFV17D yellow fever vaccine.

This clonotype was picked up many times. V usage is TRBV12-3 or TRBV12-4 and J usage is TRBJ2-5, with TRBD2 identical over 16 bases. The CDR3 is 18 amino acids. J lost 5 bases, V lost 7 bases, and 13 bases had no gene match. DNA for the CDR3: TGTGCCAGCAACCCTGGGACTAGCGGGGGGGTTATGTGGGAGACCCAGTACTTC. This translates into CASNPGTSGGVMWETQYF.

The gene calls are TRBV4-2 and TRBJ2-3; the match to TRBD2 covers 8 bases. Trimming took 1 base from V and 7 from J; bases not matched to a gene: 10. The CDR3 contains 16 residues. CDR1 and CDR2 from the germline V gene are LGHNA and YNFKEQ. Written as DNA, the CDR3 is TGTGCCAGCAGCCAAGTTGCAGCGGGGGTGCTAAATACGCAGTATTTT. Its translation is CASSQVAAGVLNTQYF.

This clonotype has at least ten counts. The DNA for the CDR3 is TGTGCCAGCAGCTTGGGACTAGCGGGGGCCTACGAGCAGTACGTC. Residues: CASSLGLAGAYEQYV. This chain links TRBV11-2 with TRBJ2-7; the match to TRBD2 covers 14 bases. Germline V gene sequence: CDR1 SGHAT, CDR2 FQNNGV. V lost 3 bases and J lost 2; bases outside the gene matches: 0. The CDR3 is made up of 15 amino acids.

This clonotype was observed many times. A read error may produce the germline difference seen at one junction end. This chain's CDR3 is CASSFGQGAKEKLFF. The CDR3 coding sequence is TGTGCCAGCAGTTTTGGACAGGGGGCTAAGGAAAAACTGTTTTTT. The chain couples TRBV7-6 to TRBJ1-4, with 11 bases aligning to TRBD1. Germline values: CDR1 SGHVS, CDR2 FNYEAQ. The CDR3 loop spans 15 amino acids.

This clonotype was seen at least ten times. The J gene is TRBJ2-4, the V gene TRBV5-1; 11 bases align to TRBD2. The CDR3 spans 16 residues. Losses at the gene ends were 6 bases for V and 5 bases for J; bases not matched to a gene: 10. The germline gives CDR1 SGHRS, CDR2 YFSETQ. This chain's CDR3 is CASTRASGGPENIQYF. The CDR3 coding sequence is TGCGCCAGCACGAGGGCTAGCGGGGGGCCAGAAAACATTCAGTACTTC.

This clonotype was observed many times. The rearrangement joins TRBV5-1 to TRBJ2-2; the match to TRBD1 covers 8 bases. Per the germline V gene, CDR1 is SGHRS and CDR2 is YFSETQ. V lost 4 bases to trimming and J lost 1 base; unmatched junction nucleotides: 6. This CDR3 spans 16 amino acids. This CDR3 is CASSRTGFRNTGELFF. In DNA form, the CDR3 reads TGCGCCAGCAGCAGGACAGGGTTTCGGAACACCGGGGAGCTGTTTTTT.

The genes are TRBV2 and TRBJ2-2, with D unclear. Germline CDR1 reads SNHLY; CDR2 reads FYNNEI. Trimming removed 3 bases from V and 4 bases from J, with 9 bases in between. This CDR3 region has 14 residues. CDR3 DNA: TGTGCCAGCAGTGATTTGCCGTCCACCGGGGAGCTGTTTTTT. Amino acid sequence: CASSDLPSTGELFF.

This clonotype was detected a few times. The CDR3 here is CASSLWGGNQETQYF. In nucleotides, the CDR3 is TGTGCCAGCAGCTTATGGGGGGGCAACCAAGAGACCCAGTACTTC. The chain is built from TRBV7-2 and TRBJ2-5, with a tentative D call TRBD2 (7 bases). V gave up 2 bases and J gave up 0 bases, with 10 bases separating them. Germline assignment: CDR1 SGHTA and CDR2 FQGNSA. CDR3 length: 15 amino acids.

In this sample, this clonotype turned up many times. The genes are TRBV5-4 and TRBJ1-4; 8 bases are shared with TRBD1. The ends lost 3 bases at V and 8 bases at J; junction bases unmatched: 6. Germline V gene lookup returns CDR1 SGHNT and CDR2 YYREEE (reference sequence). The CDR3 totals 14 residues. DNA of the CDR3: TGTGCCAGCAGCTCCACAGGGGGAGGGGAAAAACTGTTTTTT. Encoded protein: CASSSTGGGEKLFF.

The chain joins TRBV5-5 to TRBJ2-3; TRBD2 might be the D (5 bases). CDR3 length equals 16 residues. Germline V gene sequence: CDR1 SGHKS, CDR2 YYEKEE (reference sequence). V was clipped by 0 bases and J by 1 base, with 12 bases between them. The CDR3 coding sequence is TGTGCCAGCAGCTTGGTACCGGGATTGGGCACAGATACGCAGTATTTT. Its protein product is CASSLVPGLGTDTQYF. The full variable domain, completed using reference TRBV5-5 and TRBJ2-3, is DAGVTQSPTHLIKTRGQQVTLRCSPISGHKSVSWYQQVLGQGPQFIFQYYEKEERGRGNFPDRFSARQFPNYSSELNVNALLLGDSALYLCASSLVPGLGTDTQYFGPGTRLTVL.

In its sample, this clonotype was seen many times. J is TRBJ2-6 and V is TRBV12-3 or TRBV12-4, with TRBD1 as a possible D gene (6 bases). This CDR3 has 14 amino acids. Trimming stripped 5 bases from V and 3 bases from J, with 8 bases between. The CDR3 DNA is TGTGCCAGCAGTCACAGGGATGGGGCCAACGTCCTGACTTTC. This sequence encodes CASSHRDGANVLTF.

The V and J genes are TRBV30 and TRBJ2-2; 7 positions match TRBD2. The V gene end was trimmed by 3 bases and the J gene end by 2 bases; junction bases not matched to a gene: 12. There are 17 residues in the CDR3. The germline gives CDR1 GTSNPN, CDR2 SVGIG (reference sequence). CDR3 in DNA: TGTGCCTGGAGCAGTCAGTGGGGGAGGGGAAACACCGGGGAGCTGTTTTTT. Translation gives CAWSSQWGRGNTGELFF.

This clonotype occurred a few times. The V gene is TRBV30, the J gene TRBJ1-2, with D possibly TRBD1 on 6 matching bases. Deletions cut 5 bases from V and 4 bases from J, with 17 bases between. The V gene's germline CDR1 is GTSNPN and CDR2 SVGIG (reference sequence). This CDR3 spans 14 amino acids. In DNA, the CDR3 is TGTGCCTGGGACGGAGGGGGGGACGCCTATGGCTACACCTTC. Protein: CAWDGGGDAYGYTF.

This clonotype has a count of ten or more. The genes are TRBV7-2 and TRBJ2-1; 8 positions agree with TRBD1. V was pared by 5 bases and J by 6 bases, with 6 bases of the junction left unmatched. The CDR3 is 14 residues long. Germline CDR1 SGHTA, CDR2 FQGNSA. CDR3 in DNA: TGTGCCAGCAGCCCTGGGACAGGCCTCAATGAGCAGTTCTTC. Translation: CASSPGTGLNEQFF. Supplemented by reference TRBV7-2 and TRBJ2-1, the full variable domain reads GAGVSQSPSNKVTEKGKDVELRCDPISGHTALYWYRQSLGQGLEFLIYFQGNSAPDKSGLPSDRFSAERTGGSVSTLTIQRTQQEDSAVYLCASSPGTGLNEQFFGPGTRLTVL.

This clonotype was observed a handful of times. V gene TRBV7-9 combines with J gene TRBJ1-1; TRBD1 matches 8 bases. CDR3 length: 15 amino acids. Germline V lookup: CDR1 SEHNR, CDR2 FQNEAQ (reference sequence). V was clipped by 7 bases and J by 5 bases; unmatched bases: 12. CDR3 DNA sequence: TGTGCCAGCACAGAGGGAGACAGGGGAAGAACTGAAGCTTTCTTT. It specifies CASTEGDRGRTEAFF.

This clonotype was seen ten or more times. V usage is TRBV6-2 or TRBV6-3 and J usage is TRBJ1-2; D might be TRBD1 (5 bases). Germline CDR1 reads MNHEY; CDR2 reads SVGEGT. The CDR3 spans 12 residues. V shed 9 bases and J shed 3 bases, with 11 bases lying between them. CDR3 DNA: TGTGCCAGTGGACACCTACACTATGGCTACACCTTC. Translating it yields CASGHLHYGYTF.

The gene calls are TRBV5-1 and TRBJ1-2, with 8 positions matching TRBD1. The CDR3 is 15 residues long. Germline trimming cut 4 bases from V and 6 bases from J; bases unmatched to any gene: 11. CDR1 and CDR2 from the germline V gene are SGHRS and YFSETQ. For the CDR3, the DNA is TGCGCCAGCAGCCGATTACAGGGGGTAGTTGATGGCTACACCTTC. This translates into CASSRLQGVVDGYTF.

About this clonotype: A much larger clonotype is one base distant, so this may be a read error. CDR3 DNA sequence: TGCGCCAGCAGCCAAGATGGAACTCGCGGGGGGGAGGAGCAGTTCTTC. Translated, it gives CASSQDGTRGGEEQFF. The V call is TRBV4-1, the J call TRBJ2-1, with TRBD2 matching over 9 bases. There are 16 residues in the CDR3. The germline gives CDR1 MGHRA, CDR2 YSYEKL. V lost 0 bases to trimming and J lost 10 bases; unmatched junction nucleotides: 10.

The CDR3 loop reads CASSMRERQPQHF. The CDR3 DNA reads TGTGCCAGTAGTATGAGGGAGCGGCAGCCCCAGCATTTT. The chain employs TRBV19 and TRBJ1-5; D is uncertain. The germline V and J ends were trimmed by 3 bases and 7 bases, with 10 bases remaining between them. CDR3 size: 13 residues. The germline V gene has CDR1 LNHDA and CDR2 SQIVND (reference sequence).

Ten or more counts support this clonotype. The genes are TRBV20-1 and TRBJ2-7, with a weak D call TRBD2 (6 bases). This CDR3 is built from 14 residues. Germline V lookup: CDR1 DFQATT, CDR2 SNEGSKA (reference sequence). Trimming took off 5 bases at V and 6 bases at J, with 20 bases between the two ends. In DNA, the CDR3 is TGCAGTGCTTGGGCCGCTGGACGGGGGAGCGAGCAGTACGTC. Its protein is CSAWAAGRGSEQYV.

This clonotype was counted only a few times. The rearrangement joins TRBV29-1 to TRBJ2-5, with D perhaps being TRBD1 or TRBD2 (7 bases each). Germline V CDR1 and CDR2: SQVTM, ANQGSEA. The V end was cut by 6 bases, the J end by 5 bases, with 19 bases between. The CDR3 extends over 14 amino acids. The CDR3: CSVPRRGTAETQYF. DNA of the CDR3: TGCAGCGTCCCAAGGCGGGGGACAGCTGAGACCCAGTACTTC. Based on the CDR3 plus reference TRBV29-1 and TRBJ2-5, the full variable domain is SAVISQKPSRDICQRGTSLTIQCQVDSQVTMMFWYRQQPGQSLTLIATANQGSEATYESGFVIDKFPISRPNLTFSTLTVSNMSPEDSSIYLCSVPRRGTAETQYFGPGTRLLVL.

CDR3 bases: TGTGCCAGCAGTTACGTGTCCCCCCCAGGGACCGGGGAGCTGTTTTTT. Its protein is CASSYVSPPGTGELFF. This chain uses TRBV6-5 with TRBJ2-2; D might be TRBD1 (5 bases). Between the trimmed V and J ends, which lost 2 bases and 5 bases, there was a span of 15 bases. The CDR3 contains 16 residues. Germline V gives CDR1 MNHEY, CDR2 SVGAGI.

In this sample, this clonotype turned up a few times. The chain employs TRBV5-1 and TRBJ2-3; D call uncertain. Germline CDR1 and CDR2: SGHRS and YFSETQ. The CDR3 has 12 residues. Trimming pared 4 bases from V and 6 bases from J, leaving 9 bases between. The CDR3 sequence is CASSKNLDTQYF. The CDR3 nucleotides are TGCGCCAGCAGCAAGAACCTTGATACGCAGTATTTT.

This clonotype has only a few counts. The V call is TRBV5-1, the J call TRBJ1-2; possibly TRBD1 for D (5 bases). The ends were cut back, 5 bases at V and 2 bases at J, with 13 bases in the middle. The CDR3 contains 14 residues. Germline CDR1 and CDR2: SGHRS and YFSETQ. This CDR3 is CASRTTGGNYGYTF. The CDR3 nucleotides are TGCGCCAGCAGGACTACAGGAGGAAACTATGGCTACACCTTC.